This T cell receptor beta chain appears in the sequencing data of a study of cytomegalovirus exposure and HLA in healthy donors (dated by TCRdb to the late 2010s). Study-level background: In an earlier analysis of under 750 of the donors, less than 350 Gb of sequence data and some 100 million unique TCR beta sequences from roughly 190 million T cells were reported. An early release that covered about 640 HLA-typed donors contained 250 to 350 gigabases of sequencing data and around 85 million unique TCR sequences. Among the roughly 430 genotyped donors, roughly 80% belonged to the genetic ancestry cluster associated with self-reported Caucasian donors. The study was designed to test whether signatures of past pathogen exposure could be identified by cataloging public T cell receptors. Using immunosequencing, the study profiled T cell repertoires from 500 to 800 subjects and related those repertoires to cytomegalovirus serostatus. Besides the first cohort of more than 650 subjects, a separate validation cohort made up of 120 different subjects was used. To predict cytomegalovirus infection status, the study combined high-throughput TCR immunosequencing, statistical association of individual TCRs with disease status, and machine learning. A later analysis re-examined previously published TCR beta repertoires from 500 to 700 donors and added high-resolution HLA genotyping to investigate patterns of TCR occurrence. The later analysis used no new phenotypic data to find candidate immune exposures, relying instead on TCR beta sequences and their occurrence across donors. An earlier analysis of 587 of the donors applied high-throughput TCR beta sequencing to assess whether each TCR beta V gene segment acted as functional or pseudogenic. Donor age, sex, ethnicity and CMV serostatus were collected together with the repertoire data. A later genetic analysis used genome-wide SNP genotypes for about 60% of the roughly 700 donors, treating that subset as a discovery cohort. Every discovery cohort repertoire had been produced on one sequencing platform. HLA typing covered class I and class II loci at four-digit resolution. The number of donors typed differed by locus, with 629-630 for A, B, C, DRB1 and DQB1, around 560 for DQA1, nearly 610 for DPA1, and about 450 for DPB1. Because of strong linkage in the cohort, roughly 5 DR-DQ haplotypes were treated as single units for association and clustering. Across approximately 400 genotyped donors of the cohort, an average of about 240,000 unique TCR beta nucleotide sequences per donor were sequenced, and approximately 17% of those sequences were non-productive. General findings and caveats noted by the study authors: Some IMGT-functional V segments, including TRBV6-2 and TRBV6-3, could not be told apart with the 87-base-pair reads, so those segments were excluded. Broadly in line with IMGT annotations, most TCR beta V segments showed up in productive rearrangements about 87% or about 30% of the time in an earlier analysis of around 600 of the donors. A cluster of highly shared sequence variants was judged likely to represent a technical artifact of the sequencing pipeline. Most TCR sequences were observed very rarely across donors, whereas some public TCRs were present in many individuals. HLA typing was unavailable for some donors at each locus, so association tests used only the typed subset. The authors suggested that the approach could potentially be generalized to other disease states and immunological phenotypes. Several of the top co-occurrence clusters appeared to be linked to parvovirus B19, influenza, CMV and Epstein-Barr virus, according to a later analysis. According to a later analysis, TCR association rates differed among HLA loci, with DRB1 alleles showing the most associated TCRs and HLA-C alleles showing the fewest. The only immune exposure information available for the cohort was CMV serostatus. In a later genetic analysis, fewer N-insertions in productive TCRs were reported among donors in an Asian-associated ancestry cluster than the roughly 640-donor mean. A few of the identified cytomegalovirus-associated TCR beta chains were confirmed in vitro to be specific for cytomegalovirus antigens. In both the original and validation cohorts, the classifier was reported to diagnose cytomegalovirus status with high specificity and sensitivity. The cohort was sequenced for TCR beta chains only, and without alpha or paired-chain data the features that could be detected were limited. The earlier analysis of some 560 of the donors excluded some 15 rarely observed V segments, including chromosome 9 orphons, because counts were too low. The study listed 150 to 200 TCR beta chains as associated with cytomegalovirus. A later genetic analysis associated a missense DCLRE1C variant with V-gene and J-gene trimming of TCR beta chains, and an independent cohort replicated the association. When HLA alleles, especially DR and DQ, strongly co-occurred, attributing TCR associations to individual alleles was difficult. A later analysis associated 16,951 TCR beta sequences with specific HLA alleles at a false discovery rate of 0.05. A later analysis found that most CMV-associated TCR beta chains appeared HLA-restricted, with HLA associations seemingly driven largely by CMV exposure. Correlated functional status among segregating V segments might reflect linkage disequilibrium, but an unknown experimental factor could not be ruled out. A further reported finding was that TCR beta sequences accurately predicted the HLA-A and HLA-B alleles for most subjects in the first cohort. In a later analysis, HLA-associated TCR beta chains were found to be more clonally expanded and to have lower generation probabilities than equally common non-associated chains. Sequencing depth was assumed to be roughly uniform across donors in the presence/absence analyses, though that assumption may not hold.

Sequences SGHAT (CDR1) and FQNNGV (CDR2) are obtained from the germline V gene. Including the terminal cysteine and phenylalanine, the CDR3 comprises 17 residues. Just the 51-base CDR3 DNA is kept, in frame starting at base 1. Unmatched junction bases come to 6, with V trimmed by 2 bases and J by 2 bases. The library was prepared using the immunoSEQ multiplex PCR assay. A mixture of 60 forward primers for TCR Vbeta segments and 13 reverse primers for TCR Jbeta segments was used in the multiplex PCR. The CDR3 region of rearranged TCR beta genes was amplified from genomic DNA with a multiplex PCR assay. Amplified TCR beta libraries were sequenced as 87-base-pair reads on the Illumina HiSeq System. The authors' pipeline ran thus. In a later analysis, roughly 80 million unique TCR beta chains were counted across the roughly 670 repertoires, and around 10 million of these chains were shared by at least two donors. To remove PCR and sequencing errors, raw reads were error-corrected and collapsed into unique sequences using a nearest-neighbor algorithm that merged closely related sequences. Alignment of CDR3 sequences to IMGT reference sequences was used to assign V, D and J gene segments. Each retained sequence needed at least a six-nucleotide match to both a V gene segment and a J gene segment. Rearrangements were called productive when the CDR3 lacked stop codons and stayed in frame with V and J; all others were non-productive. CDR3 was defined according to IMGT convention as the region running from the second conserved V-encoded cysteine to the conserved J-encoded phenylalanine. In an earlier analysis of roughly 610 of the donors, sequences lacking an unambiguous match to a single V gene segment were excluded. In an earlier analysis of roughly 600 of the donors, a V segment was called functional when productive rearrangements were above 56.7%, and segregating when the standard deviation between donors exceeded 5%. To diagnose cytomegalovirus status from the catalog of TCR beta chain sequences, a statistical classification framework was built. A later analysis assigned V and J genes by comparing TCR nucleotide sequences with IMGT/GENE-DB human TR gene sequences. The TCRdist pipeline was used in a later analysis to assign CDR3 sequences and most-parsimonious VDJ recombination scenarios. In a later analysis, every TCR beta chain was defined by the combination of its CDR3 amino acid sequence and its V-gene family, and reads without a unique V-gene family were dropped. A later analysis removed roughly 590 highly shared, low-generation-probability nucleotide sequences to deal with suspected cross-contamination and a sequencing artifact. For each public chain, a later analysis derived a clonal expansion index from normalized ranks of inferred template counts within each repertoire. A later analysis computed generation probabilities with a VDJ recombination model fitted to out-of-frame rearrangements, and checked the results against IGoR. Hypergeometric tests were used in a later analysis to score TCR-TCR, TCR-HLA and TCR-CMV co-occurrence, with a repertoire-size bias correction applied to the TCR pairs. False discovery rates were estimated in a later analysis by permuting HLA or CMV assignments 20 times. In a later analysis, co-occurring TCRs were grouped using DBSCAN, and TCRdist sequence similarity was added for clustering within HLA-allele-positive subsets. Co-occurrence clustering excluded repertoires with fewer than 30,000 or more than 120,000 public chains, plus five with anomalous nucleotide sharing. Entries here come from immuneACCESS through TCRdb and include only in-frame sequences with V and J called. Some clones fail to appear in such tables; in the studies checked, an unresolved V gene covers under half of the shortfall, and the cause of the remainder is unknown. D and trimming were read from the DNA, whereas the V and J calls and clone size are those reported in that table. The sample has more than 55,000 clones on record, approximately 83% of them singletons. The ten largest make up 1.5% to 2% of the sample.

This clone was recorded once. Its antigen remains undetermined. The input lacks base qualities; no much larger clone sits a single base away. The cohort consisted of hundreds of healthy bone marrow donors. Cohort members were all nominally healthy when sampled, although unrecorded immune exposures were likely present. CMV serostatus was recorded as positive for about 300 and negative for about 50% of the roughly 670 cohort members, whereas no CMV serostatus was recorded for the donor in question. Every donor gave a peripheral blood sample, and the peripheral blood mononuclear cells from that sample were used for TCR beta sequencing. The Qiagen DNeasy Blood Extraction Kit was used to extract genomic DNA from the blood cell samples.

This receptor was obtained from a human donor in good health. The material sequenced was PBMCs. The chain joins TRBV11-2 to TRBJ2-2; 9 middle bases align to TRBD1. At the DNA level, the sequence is TGTGCCAGCAGCTTAACCTTCACAGGGGGCAACACCGGGGAGCTGTTTTTT. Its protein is CASSLTFTGGNTGELFF.